This is a list of T cell receptor beta chains from one sample in a study of T cells in Graves' hyperthyroidism and ophthalmopathy. TCRdb re-analysed the multiplex PCR reads in MiXCR, keeping a single row per CDR3 protein. Found here are some 400,000 distinct CDR3 sequences, roughly 14% of them singletons; the top ten hold roughly 9.6%. The sample comprised blood. All receptors come from a woman aged 55-70 years with Graves' hyperthyroidism. Both conserved end residues are part of each CDR3. Fields, in order: clone size, V gene, J gene, D gene, CDR3 protein, CDR3 DNA. The D gene is left open where the match is weak. Where a row states a size, it is once, few, many or the class of an expanded clone; other rows omit it.

many	TRBV18	TRBJ1-3	NA	CASSPYRDGNTIYF	TGTGCCAGCTCACCATACAGGGATGGAAACACCATATATTTT
many	TRBV7-2	TRBJ2-1	TRBD1	CASSFYRGNEQFF	TGTGCCAGCAGCTTTTACAGGGGCAATGAGCAGTTCTTC
many	TRBV12-3/TRBV12-4	TRBJ1-1	NA	CASSLVTLYLNTEAFF	TGTGCCAGCAGTTTAGTGACACTCTACCTAAACACTGAAGCTTTCTTT
many	TRBV7-8	TRBJ2-1	NA	CASSLASRWGDYNEQFF	TGTGCCAGCAGCTTAGCAAGCAGGTGGGGAGACTACAATGAGCAGTTCTTC
NA	TRBV9	TRBJ1-1	NA	CASSVGVRDFEAFF	TGTGCCAGCAGCGTAGGGGTCAGGGACTTTGAAGCTTTCTTT
few	TRBV5-6	TRBJ2-7	TRBD1	CASRRTGVYEQYF	TGTGCCAGCAGGAGGACAGGGGTGTACGAGCAGTACTTC
NA	TRBV27	TRBJ2-7	NA	CASSLSRRYYEQYF	TGTGCCAGCAGTTTATCCCGCAGGTATTACGAGCAGTACTTC
many	TRBV6-5	TRBJ2-3	NA	CASSSSPHASTDTQYF	TGTGCCAGCAGTTCCTCCCCTCACGCTAGCACAGATACGCAGTATTTT
many	TRBV5-1	TRBJ2-1	NA	CASSLASAGYNEQFF	TGCGCCAGCAGCTTGGCTAGTGCTGGCTACAATGAGCAGTTCTTC
many	TRBV24-1	TRBJ1-2	TRBD1	CATSDPQVTGNYGYTF	TGTGCCACCAGTGACCCACAAGTGACAGGGAACTATGGCTACACCTTC
few	TRBV19	TRBJ1-5	TRBD1	CASSIYSGGRQPQHF	TGTGCCAGTAGTATATATTCAGGGGGCCGGCAGCCCCAGCATTTT
many	TRBV29-1	TRBJ2-1	NA	CSARGTTENNEQFF	TGCAGCGCGAGGGGGACGACAGAGAACAATGAGCAGTTCTTC
few	TRBV20-1	TRBJ2-5	TRBD1	CSVQRTGGTGTQYF	TGCAGTGTCCAACGGACAGGGGGTACAGGGACCCAGTACTTC
many	TRBV4-1	TRBJ1-5	NA	CASSQEWGKVNQPQHF	TGCGCCAGCAGCCAAGAGTGGGGAAAGGTAAACCAGCCCCAGCATTTT
many	TRBV29-1	TRBJ2-7	TRBD2	CSARRGGTYEQYF	TGCAGCGCCCGTCGGGGGGGCACCTACGAGCAGTACTTC
NA	TRBV5-1	TRBJ1-4	NA	CASSTGQPKNEKLFF	TGCGCCAGCAGCACCGGACAGCCTAAAAATGAAAAACTGTTTTTT
few	TRBV28	TRBJ2-1	NA	CASSLYRGFYNEQFF	TGTGCCAGCAGTTTATATCGCGGATTCTACAATGAGCAGTTCTTC
NA	TRBV30	TRBJ1-6	NA	CAWSQSNSPLHF	TGTGCCTGGAGTCAGAGTAATTCACCCCTCCACTTT
many	TRBV20-1	TRBJ2-1	NA	CSARGVPLAGPRNEQFF	TGCAGTGCTAGGGGGGTCCCACTAGCCGGACCCCGCAATGAGCAGTTCTTC
NA	TRBV11-2	TRBJ2-7	NA	CASSQELGWAYEQYF	TGTGCCAGCAGCCAAGAACTGGGGTGGGCCTACGAGCAGTACTTC
many	TRBV12-3/TRBV12-4	TRBJ1-5	NA	CASSLSPAGNQPQHF	TGTGCCAGCAGTCTTTCTCCGGCGGGAAATCAGCCCCAGCATTTT